A single sample is the source of the 27 T cell receptor beta chains below, sequenced in a study of T cell changes during pregnancy in multiple sclerosis. Produced via immunoSEQ multiplex PCR; TCRdb's table is partial and in-frame only. This sample has 60,000 to 70,000 clones, with about nine tenths found just once. The source material was peripheral blood, sampled in the third trimester of pregnancy. These receptors were taken from a female donor in good health, enrolled as a control in a pregnancy study.

V gene TRBV18 combines with J gene TRBJ1-1; TRBD1 might be the D (5 bases). The CDR3 runs to 12 residues. Germline CDR1 reads KGHSH; CDR2 reads LQKENI. Trimming stripped 4 bases from V and 8 bases from J, with 11 bases between. CDR3 protein: CASSLKRTEAFF. In DNA, the CDR3 is TGTGCCAGCTCACTTAAAAGGACAGAAGCTTTCTTT.

V gene TRBV4-1 combines with J gene TRBJ1-1, with D possibly TRBD1 on 5 matching bases. The ends were cut back, 1 base at V and 10 bases at J, with 13 bases in the middle. Looked up from germline, CDR1 is MGHRA and CDR2 is YSYEKL. The CDR3 contains 13 residues. The CDR3 bases are TGCGCCAGCAGCCAAGGTGACAGCCTCGGAGCTTTCTTT. It translates to CASSQGDSLGAFF.

The rearrangement uses TRBV4-1 and TRBJ2-3; 12 bases are a match to TRBD2. This CDR3 spans 15 amino acids. V lost 4 bases to trimming and J lost 3 bases; unmatched junction nucleotides: 2. Germline V gives CDR1 MGHRA, CDR2 YSYEKL. The CDR3 nucleotides read TGCGCCAGCAGCCTGGGACTAGCGGGTACAGATACGCAGTATTTT. Its translation: CASSLGLAGTDTQYF.

This chain connects TRBV5-4 to TRBJ2-3; D may correspond to TRBD1 or TRBD2 (6 bases each). The V and J ends lost 4 bases and 4 bases respectively, with 13 bases between them. This CDR3 has 14 amino acids. Germline-derived CDR1 and CDR2 are SGHNT and YYREEE (reference sequence). CDR3 sequence reads: CASSLGGWADTQYF. DNA of the CDR3: TGTGCCAGCAGCCTGGGGGGCTGGGCAGATACGCAGTATTTT. Together with reference TRBV5-4 and TRBJ2-3, the CDR3 gives the full variable domain: ETGVTQSPTHLIKTRGQQVTLRCSSQSGHNTVSWYQQALGQGPQFIFQYYREEENGRGNFPPRFSGLQFPNYSSELNVNALELDDSALYLCASSLGGWADTQYFGPGTRLTVL.

The CDR3 DNA reads TGCGCCAGCAGTACTGGGCCGATGGGGAACACCGGGGAGCTGTTTTTT. It yields the protein CASSTGPMGNTGELFF. The rearrangement uses TRBV4-1 and TRBJ2-2; no definite D call. V lost 6 bases, J lost 1 base, and 15 bases lay in between. This CDR3 is built from 16 residues. Germline lookup yields CDR1 MGHRA and CDR2 YSYEKL.

The genes are TRBV19 and TRBJ2-7, with D possibly TRBD2 on 5 matching bases. CDR3 length: 15 amino acids. The germline V and J ends were trimmed by 2 bases and 3 bases, with 14 bases remaining between them. Germline values: CDR1 LNHDA, CDR2 SQIVND (reference sequence). Here the CDR3 reads CASSIFPGTDYEQYF. DNA for the CDR3: TGTGCCAGTAGTATATTTCCGGGAACCGACTACGAGCAGTACTTC.

This clone was observed once. The chain combines TRBV9 with TRBJ1-1; D is unresolved. CDR1 is SGDLS and CDR2 is YYNGEE in the germline V gene. Trimming shortened V by 0 bases and J by 0 bases, and 6 bases separated the two germline ends. The CDR3 covers 14 residues. In nucleotides, the CDR3 is TGTGCCAGCAGCGTAGGAGAAATGAACACTGAAGCTTTCTTT. It codes for CASSVGEMNTEAFF.

V is TRBV6-1 and J is TRBJ1-2; 7 nucleotides line up with TRBD1. This CDR3 has 16 residues. Losses at the gene ends were 1 base for V and 4 bases for J; bases not matched to a gene: 9. Germline V lookup: CDR1 MNHNS, CDR2 SASEGT. Here the CDR3 reads CASSEDETGTVYGYTF. The CDR3 nucleotides read TGTGCCAGCAGTGAAGACGAGACCGGGACAGTCTATGGCTACACCTTC.

V gene TRBV6-4 combines with J gene TRBJ1-1; weak D call: TRBD1 (5 bases). CDR1 MRHNA and CDR2 SNTAGT come from the germline V gene. V lost 3 bases, J lost 2 bases, and 10 bases lay in between. CDR3 length equals 14 residues. The CDR3 nucleotides read TGTGCCAGCAGTGAGTCGGGGGACAACACTGAAGCTTTCTTT. Protein sequence: CASSESGDNTEAFF.

This clone was counted a few times. The chain recombines TRBV12-5 with TRBJ1-1; D unclear. Trimming took 11 bases from V and 0 from J, leaving 13 bases between them. The CDR3 loop spans 13 amino acids. Germline V gene data show CDR1 as LGHNT and CDR2 as FRNRAP. The CDR3: CASSGSVNTEAFF. Here the CDR3 DNA reads TGTGCTTCCTCGGGATCAGTGAACACTGAAGCTTTCTTT.

The V gene is TRBV5-8, the J gene TRBJ1-5; 8 nucleotides agree with TRBD1. The CDR3 totals 15 residues. CDR1 SGHTS and CDR2 YDEGEE come from the germline V gene. The V segment lost 4 bases and the J segment 5 bases; nucleotides outside the gene matches: 8. In DNA, the CDR3 is TGTGCCAGCAGCCTGGGACAGGTCGTTGATCAGCCCCAGCATTTT. The encoded protein is CASSLGQVVDQPQHF.

This chain uses TRBV6-1 with TRBJ2-1; TRBD2 matches at 11 bases. The CDR3 has 15 amino acids. The J segment lost 3 bases and the V segment lost 5 bases, leaving 3 bases of the junction unmatched. The germline CDR1 and CDR2 sequences are MNHNS and SASEGT. This chain's CDR3 is CASSSGTSGYNEQFF. CDR3 nucleotides: TGTGCCAGCAGTTCCGGGACTAGCGGCTACAATGAGCAGTTCTTC.

This clone has only one observation. J is TRBJ2-2 and V is TRBV27; the match to TRBD1 covers 12 bases. CDR1 and CDR2 from the germline V gene are MNHEY and SMNVEV (reference sequence). After removal of 4 bases from V and 6 bases from J, the junction contained 0 bases not matched to a gene. The CDR3 length is 14 residues. The CDR3 loop reads CASSWDRGPGELFF. In DNA, the CDR3 is TGTGCCAGCAGTTGGGACAGGGGGCCCGGGGAGCTGTTTTTT.

The chain joins TRBV28 to TRBJ2-7; 9 bases align to TRBD2. Germline V gene sequence: CDR1 MDHEN, CDR2 SYDVKM. This CDR3 is 16 amino acids long. After removal of 7 bases from V and 7 bases from J, the junction contained 17 bases not matched to a gene. The CDR3 region is CASTPWHAGGPSEQYF. The DNA for the CDR3 is TGTGCCAGCACCCCCTGGCATGCGGGAGGGCCTAGTGAGCAGTACTTC.

This rearrangement joins TRBV29-1 to TRBJ1-3, with D unclear. Germline CDR1 SQVTM, CDR2 ANQGSEA. CDR3 length: 13 residues. Trimming removed 2 bases at V and 1 base at J, with 6 bases between. The CDR3 region is CSVESGSGNTIYF. The CDR3 DNA sequence: TGCAGCGTTGAATCCGGGTCTGGAAACACCATATATTTT.

The rearrangement joins TRBV5-4 to TRBJ1-1, with D perhaps TRBD1 (5 bases). This CDR3 has 15 residues. Germline CDR1 SGHNT, CDR2 YYREEE (reference sequence). The V end was cut by 0 bases, the J end by 3 bases, with 12 bases between. The CDR3 coding sequence is TGTGCCAGCAGCTTGGCCAGTTCGGGGGACACTGAAGCTTTCTTT. This sequence encodes CASSLASSGDTEAFF.

This clone is a singleton in its sample. The chain links TRBV5-4 to TRBJ2-3, with TRBD2 identical over 15 bases. The CDR3 totals 17 residues. The junction had 3 bases not matched to a gene; V was cut back by 0 bases and J by 4 bases. Germline loops: CDR1 SGHNT, CDR2 YYREEE (reference sequence). The CDR3 sequence is CASSLGTSGGASDTQYF. CDR3 DNA sequence: TGTGCCAGCAGCTTGGGGACTAGCGGGGGGGCGTCAGATACGCAGTATTTT. The variable domain in full, completed from reference TRBV5-4 and TRBJ2-3, reads ETGVTQSPTHLIKTRGQQVTLRCSSQSGHNTVSWYQQALGQGPQFIFQYYREEENGRGNFPPRFSGLQFPNYSSELNVNALELDDSALYLCASSLGTSGGASDTQYFGPGTRLTVL.

The chain recombines TRBV9 with TRBJ1-1; D gene ambiguous. This CDR3 comprises 13 residues. The ends were cut back, 1 base at V and 0 bases at J, with 4 bases in the middle. Germline values: CDR1 SGDLS, CDR2 YYNGEE. The CDR3 region has the DNA TGTGCCAGCAGCGTATCCTTGAACACTGAAGCTTTCTTT. Translated, it gives CASSVSLNTEAFF.

The chain has TRBV27 and TRBJ1-1; D is perhaps TRBD1 (5 bases). The V and J ends lost 7 bases and 11 bases respectively, with 26 bases between them. This CDR3 spans 15 amino acids. Germline CDR1 is MNHEY and CDR2 is SMNVEV (reference sequence). CDR3 coding DNA: TGTGCCAGCACCCTCTCAGGGCTCTCAGGTGCGAGGGCTTTCTTT. Translating gives CASTLSGLSGARAFF.

The chain is built from TRBV6-5 and TRBJ2-7, with TRBD1 as a possible D gene (6 bases). The V and J ends lost 3 bases and 1 base respectively, with 10 bases between them. The CDR3 is made up of 14 amino acids. Looked up from germline, CDR1 is MNHEY and CDR2 is SVGAGI. The CDR3 reads CASSYGGASYEQYF. In DNA form, the CDR3 reads TGTGCCAGCAGTTATGGGGGCGCTTCCTACGAGCAGTACTTC.

V usage is TRBV7-9 and J usage is TRBJ2-7; TRBD2 matches at 9 bases. The CDR3 loop spans 14 amino acids. Per germline, CDR1 SEHNR and CDR2 FQNEAQ (reference sequence). The trim removed 6 bases at V and 5 bases at J, leaving 8 bases unmatched. CDR3 DNA sequence: TGTGCCAGCAGGAGTCGTTTAGCGGGAGACGAGCAGTACTTC. This gives the protein CASRSRLAGDEQYF.

The V and J genes are TRBV13 and TRBJ2-7; 14 bases map to TRBD2. The CDR3 totals 17 residues. Germline V lookup: CDR1 PRHDT, CDR2 FYEKMQ (reference sequence). V shed 0 bases, J shed 4 bases, and the junction held 5 bases outside the gene matches. In nucleotides, the CDR3 is TGTGCCAGCAGCTTAGGGACTAGCGGGAGGGCCGGGTACGAGCAGTACTTC. The encoded protein is CASSLGTSGRAGYEQYF. Combining the CDR3 with reference TRBV13 and TRBJ2-7 gives the whole variable domain AAGVIQSPRHLIKEKRETATLKCYPIPRHDTVYWYQQGPGQDPQFLISFYEKMQSDKGSIPDRFSAQQFSDYHSELNMSSLELGDSALYFCASSLGTSGRAGYEQYFGPGTRLTVT.

The chain couples TRBV15 to TRBJ2-7; TRBD2 is a possible D gene (5 bases). The germline V gene has CDR1 LNHNV and CDR2 YYDKDF (reference sequence). The CDR3 runs 13 residues. V was shortened by 0 bases and J by 7 bases, with 10 bases between the two germline ends. CDR3 loop: CATSRDFRGEQYF. The CDR3 coding sequence is TGTGCCACCAGCAGAGACTTCCGCGGGGAGCAGTACTTC.

CDR3 amino acids: CASSATGGYNEQFF. Written as DNA, the CDR3 is TGTGCCAGCTCCGCGACAGGGGGCTACAATGAGCAGTTCTTC. This chain uses TRBV18 with TRBJ2-1, with TRBD1 matching over 9 bases. This CDR3 is 14 amino acids long. CDR1 and CDR2 from the germline V gene are KGHSH and LQKENI. Losses at the gene ends were 6 bases for V and 3 bases for J; bases not matched to a gene: 3.

The chain joins TRBV29-1 to TRBJ2-4; 10 bases map to TRBD1. Trimming removed 2 bases from V and 6 bases from J; junction bases left unmatched: 7. The CDR3 is 15 residues long. CDR1 and CDR2 (germline): SQVTM, ANQGSEA. The CDR3 bases are TGCAGCGTTGAAAGGGACAGGGGTTCGAGAAACATTCAGTACTTC. This translates into CSVERDRGSRNIQYF.

The chain combines TRBV7-2 with TRBJ2-1, with TRBD2 identical over 7 bases. Trimming took 4 bases from V and 7 from J; bases not matched to a gene: 4. Germline V gene data show CDR1 as SGHTA and CDR2 as FQGNSA. The CDR3 length is 13 residues. The CDR3 region is CASSSGGNNEQFF. The CDR3 nucleotides are TGTGCCAGCAGCTCGGGGGGTAATAATGAGCAGTTCTTC.

This clone was seen only once. J is TRBJ2-4 and V is TRBV7-8; 7 bases are shared with TRBD2. J lost 4 bases, V lost 5 bases, and 11 bases had no gene match. CDR1 and CDR2 (germline): SGHVS, FQNEAQ. The CDR3 covers 16 residues. Here the CDR3 DNA reads TGTGCCAGCAGCCCATGGGGAAGCGGGGTGAAAAACATTCAGTACTTC. The encoded protein is CASSPWGSGVKNIQYF. Filled out from reference TRBV7-8 and TRBJ2-4, the complete variable domain reads GAGVSQSPRYKVAKRGQDVALRCDPISGHVSLFWYQQALGQGPEFLTYFQNEAQLDKSGLPSDRFFAERPEGSVSTLKIQRTQQEDSAVYLCASSPWGSGVKNIQYFGAGTRLSVL.